This T cell receptor (beta chain) came from a study of beta chain features in type 1 diabetes. Sequencing targeted expressed TCRB transcripts, as all isolated RNA had been reverse transcribed. Assay: immunoSEQ multiplex PCR; the TCRdb copy retains only in-frame clones and omits some. The repertoire holds fewer than 500,000 clones, with 11% to 15% as singletons. This clone was seen a handful of times. Its antigen is undetermined. Study findings and constraints: Fewer insertions but more deletions were seen at VDJ junctions in type 1 diabetes patients.

V lost 2 bases to trimming and J lost 10 bases, with 21 bases between them. The CDR3 is 17 residues long. By way of CD45RO/CCR7/CD25/CD127/CD95/CD27, the CD4+ regulatory, stem cell-like memory, central memory and naive cells were sorted. The origin of this receptor is a man in his thirties or forties in good health. The sample was naive CD4+ T cells from blood. This chain connects TRBV23-1 to TRBJ1-6, with D possibly matching TRBD1 (6 bases). TRBV23-1 is an open reading frame, and its role is uncertain. The chain's CDR3 is CASSQPKGHGRRSPLHF. Here the CDR3 DNA reads TGCGCCAGCAGTCAACCGAAGGGACATGGGAGAAGGTCACCCCTCCACTTT.